The present TCR beta chain was sequenced within a study of OX40 agonist ivuxolimab in advanced cancers. Across the study: Dose-escalation patients had hepatocellular carcinoma, melanoma, renal cell or head and neck cancer. Partial responses were achieved by three patients, of whom one had hepatocellular carcinoma and two had cutaneous melanoma.

Broader study findings: At 0.1 to 3.0 mg/kg, CD4+ and CD8+ blood T cells expanded clonally by week 6.

Comment on this clone: As yet, its antigen is unknown.

Deletions cut 6 bases from V and 1 base from J, with 15 bases between. The CDR3 covers 15 residues. Germline CDR1 MNHEY, CDR2 SMNVEV (reference sequence). Assay: immunoSEQ multiplex PCR; the TCRdb copy retains only in-frame clones and omits some. The sample yields some 90,000 clones, about nine tenths seen once. This clonotype was obtained from an adult with an advanced solid tumor such as melanoma, head and neck, liver or kidney cancer. V and J are TRBV27 and TRBJ1-1; D gene uncertain. The starting material was CD4+ or CD8+ T cells sorted from blood, obtained in a trial of the OX40 agonist ivuxolimab. The CDR3 DNA sequence: TGTGCCAGCAGCCTTAGACCCACTCCGAACACTGAAGCTTTCTTT. This translates into CASSLRPTPNTEAFF.